This T cell receptor beta chain was retrieved from a study of blood T cell repertoires in COVID-19. Across the whole study: Sources were T cells, B-cell-depleted T cells, or PBMCs; the material itself was cDNA or gDNA.

The CDR3 totals 14 residues. From germline, CDR1 is SGHRS and CDR2 YFSETQ. V lost 3 bases to trimming and J lost 5 bases; unmatched junction nucleotides: 7. Assay used: immunoSEQ multiplex PCR; TCRdb lists only in-frame clones, some missing. The top ten clones hold about 27% of a sample with about 230,000 clones, over 70% of them seen once. The chain employs TRBV5-1 and TRBJ2-5; 7 nucleotides align to TRBD1. The receptor was derived from a man aged 35-49 years with acute or convalescent COVID-19. Sequencing input: peripheral blood. The CDR3 spells CASSSRQGQETQYF. The DNA of the CDR3 is TGCGCCAGCAGCTCCAGACAGGGTCAGGAGACCCAGTACTTC.